The clone carrying this T cell receptor (beta chain) has only a few counts. The data are from a study of blood T cells in healthy people across ages. Study details: Template switching recovered approximately one barcoded beta molecule for every two T cells.

It was with a sample-barcoded 5' primer and a J-beta primer mix that a second PCR of about 6 to 12 cycles was run. Samples each returned at least 3 million CDR3-containing paired-end reads. TCRdb reprocessed the 5' RACE reads via MiXCR and lists one record per CDR3 protein. The table includes about 1 million distinct CDR3 sequences, under 45% detected once. With 8 bases removed from V and 1 base from J, the gap between germline ends came to 11 bases. Per the germline V gene, CDR1 is SQVTM and CDR2 is ANQGSEA. This CDR3 has 12 residues. In each sample, at least 7 million PBMCs were isolated. Sequenced input: blood. The receptor's source is a woman in her sixties or seventies in good health. The genes are TRBV29-1 and TRBJ2-5, with D tentatively TRBD1 or TRBD2 (6 bases each). CDR3 sequence reads: CSSGDSQETQYF. The CDR3 DNA follows: TGCAGCTCAGGGGACTCCCAAGAGACCCAGTACTTC.